This T cell receptor (beta chain) derives from a study of shared clonotypes between healthy human individuals. The CDR3 contains 15 residues. Germline assignment: CDR1 LNHNV and CDR2 YYDKDF (reference sequence). With 3 bases clipped from V and 2 bases from J, the junction kept 3 bases outside the gene matches. In the CD4+ fraction, cells were divided into CD45RA+ naive and CD45RA-negative memory subsets. The input for sorted-subset replicate PCRs was 200 ng DNA, around 27,000 T cell genomes. Sequencing used immunoSEQ multiplex PCR; TCRdb keeps in-frame clones, though not all of them. The sample lists roughly 1,500,000 clones, 97% to 99% seen once, with 0.3% to 0.45% in the top ten.

V gene TRBV15 combines with J gene TRBJ1-5; 8 bases align to TRBD1. Sequencing input: naive CD4+ T cells sorted from blood. Subset noted: CD45RA+ positively selected. This receptor was taken from a man aged 25 to 40 in good health. DNA for the CDR3: TGTGCCACCAGCAGGACAGGGGACCGCAATCAGCCCCAGCATTTT. Protein product: CATSRTGDRNQPQHF.